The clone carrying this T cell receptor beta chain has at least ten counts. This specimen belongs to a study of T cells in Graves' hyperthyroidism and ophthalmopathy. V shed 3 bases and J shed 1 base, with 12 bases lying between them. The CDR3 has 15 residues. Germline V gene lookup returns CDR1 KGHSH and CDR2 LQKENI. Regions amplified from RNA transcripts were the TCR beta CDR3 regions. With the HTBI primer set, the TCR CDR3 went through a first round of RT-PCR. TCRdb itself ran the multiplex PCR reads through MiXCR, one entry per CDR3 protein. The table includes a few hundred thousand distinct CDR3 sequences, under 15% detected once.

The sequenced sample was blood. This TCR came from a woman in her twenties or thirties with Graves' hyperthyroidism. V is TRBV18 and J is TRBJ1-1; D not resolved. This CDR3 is CASSPKESGNTEAFF. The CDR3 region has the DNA TGTGCCAGCTCACCGAAAGAGTCTGGGAACACTGAAGCTTTCTTT.